This entry lists 26 T cell receptor beta chains sequenced from one sample in a study of blood T cell repertoires in COVID-19 (dated by TCRdb to 2018 to 2021). Receptors were amplified or captured by the immunoSEQ multiplex PCR assay. This is the immuneACCESS table as TCRdb keeps it, with only in-frame sequences that have V and J called. A part of the clones is gone; compared with another copy, unresolved V genes explain less than half, and the rest is unexplained. The sample contains about 250,000 clones, about 85% of them found a single time. The top ten constitute around 3% of the sample. Sequenced: peripheral blood. The source is a young man with active or convalescent COVID-19.

V usage is TRBV10-2 and J usage is TRBJ1-2; 7 bases agree with TRBD1. V was pared by 6 bases and J by 1 base, with 2 bases of the junction left unmatched. Germline CDR1 reads WSHSY; CDR2 reads SAAADI. The CDR3 runs 13 residues. DNA of the CDR3: TGCGCCAGCAGACGGGACAGTAACTATGGCTACACCTTC. Protein sequence: CASRRDSNYGYTF.

The V and J genes are TRBV13 and TRBJ1-2, with 8 bases lining up with TRBD1. CDR1 PRHDT and CDR2 FYEKMQ come from the germline V gene (reference sequence). CDR3 length: 15 residues. After removal of 5 bases from V and 8 bases from J, the junction contained 13 bases not matched to a gene. The CDR3: CASSLRGQGHMGYTF. As DNA, the CDR3 is TGTGCCAGCAGCCTTCGTGGACAGGGACATATGGGCTACACCTTC. The variable domain in full, completed from reference TRBV13 and TRBJ1-2, reads AAGVIQSPRHLIKEKRETATLKCYPIPRHDTVYWYQQGPGQDPQFLISFYEKMQSDKGSIPDRFSAQQFSDYHSELNMSSLELGDSALYFCASSLRGQGHMGYTFGSGTRLTVV.

The J gene is TRBJ2-3, the V gene TRBV6-2 or TRBV6-3, with 9 bases that match TRBD2. Germline CDR1 is MNHEY and CDR2 is SVGEGT. The CDR3 is 15 residues long. The V segment lost 3 bases and the J segment 2 bases; nucleotides outside the gene matches: 3. The CDR3 is CASSYGGRATDTQYF. The CDR3 coding sequence is TGTGCCAGCAGTTATGGCGGGAGGGCCACAGATACGCAGTATTTT.

The chain is built from TRBV20-1 and TRBJ1-1; no definite D call. CDR3 length: 10 amino acids. The germline gives CDR1 DFQATT, CDR2 SNEGSKA (reference sequence). Trimming stripped 0 bases from V and 11 bases from J, with 7 bases between. The CDR3 spells CSAREAVAFF. The CDR3 DNA is TGCAGTGCTAGAGAGGCAGTTGCTTTCTTT.

The rearrangement uses TRBV7-9 and TRBJ2-3; 7 bases agree with TRBD2. V dropped 5 bases and J dropped 2; count of bases not matched to a gene: 7. CDR3 length equals 15 residues. CDR1 is SEHNR, CDR2 FQNEAQ, per germline (reference sequence). This CDR3 reads CASSPGSGATDTQYF. As DNA, the CDR3 is TGTGCCAGCAGCCCAGGAAGCGGGGCCACAGATACGCAGTATTTT.

The CDR3 loop reads CASSPGPNQPQHF. The CDR3 nucleotides are TGTGCCAGCTCACCAGGGCCTAATCAGCCCCAGCATTTT. This chain uses TRBV18 with TRBJ1-5; no firm D call. The CDR3 loop spans 13 amino acids. Germline V gene data show CDR1 as KGHSH and CDR2 as LQKENI. V gave up 2 bases and J gave up 4 bases, with 6 bases separating them.

J is TRBJ2-7 and V is TRBV5-6; 10 bases map to TRBD2. The V gene end was trimmed by 2 bases and the J gene end by 5 bases; junction bases not matched to a gene: 4. Germline CDR1 SGHDT, CDR2 YYEEEE. This CDR3 comprises 14 residues. The CDR3 sequence: CASSFGTSVNEQYF. CDR3 DNA: TGTGCCAGCAGCTTTGGGACTAGCGTAAACGAGCAGTACTTC.

The V and J genes are TRBV12-3 or TRBV12-4 and TRBJ1-1; D uncertain. This CDR3 has 11 residues. Trimming pared 11 bases from V and 3 bases from J, leaving 10 bases between. The CDR3 DNA reads TGTGCCGCTGGGAGGTACACTGAAGCTTTCTTT. It translates to CAAGRYTEAFF.

V is TRBV7-9 and J is TRBJ1-1; weak D call: TRBD1 (6 bases). The CDR3 length is 16 residues. Per the germline V gene, CDR1 is SEHNR and CDR2 is FQNEAQ (reference sequence). V dropped 1 base and J dropped 0 bases, with 12 bases sitting between them. This CDR3 reads CASSLGQGHLNTEAFF. CDR3 sequence (DNA): TGTGCCAGCAGCTTAGGGCAGGGACACTTGAACACTGAAGCTTTCTTT.

The CDR3 DNA is TGTGCCAGCTCACTGGGGCATGGGGAAGATACGCAGTATTTT. Translation: CASSLGHGEDTQYF. This chain connects TRBV18 to TRBJ2-3; TRBD1 might be the D (5 bases). Germline V lookup: CDR1 KGHSH, CDR2 LQKENI. Trimming left V 4 bases short and J 5 bases short, with 13 bases between. The CDR3 totals 14 residues. The whole variable domain, filled in from reference TRBV18 and TRBJ2-3, reads NAGVMQNPRHLVRRRGQEARLRCSPMKGHSHVYWYRQLPEEGLKFMVYLQKENIIDESGMPKERFSAEFPKEGPSILRIQQVVRGDSAAYFCASSLGHGEDTQYFGPGTRLTVL.

The chain employs TRBV10-1 and TRBJ1-1; 8 nucleotides align to TRBD1. V gave up 8 bases and J gave up 3 bases; unmatched junction bases: 8. This CDR3 contains 14 residues. Germline V gives CDR1 WNHNN, CDR2 SYGVQD (reference sequence). This CDR3 reads CASPETGAHTEAFF. CDR3 DNA sequence: TGCGCCAGCCCTGAGACAGGGGCTCACACTGAAGCTTTCTTT.

Notes on this clone: Other nucleotide sequences from this sample produce the same CDR3. The chain links TRBV5-4 to TRBJ2-7; D is undetermined. In germline, CDR1 is SGHNT, CDR2 YYREEE (reference sequence). There are 12 residues in the CDR3. Trimming stripped 4 bases from V and 5 bases from J, with 10 bases between. The CDR3 sequence: CASSLDGDEQYF. In DNA form, the CDR3 reads TGTGCCAGCAGCCTGGACGGAGACGAGCAGTACTTC.

The gene calls are TRBV10-3 and TRBJ1-5; a weak D match, TRBD1 (6 bases). The V gene's germline CDR1 is ENHRY and CDR2 SYGVKD. The CDR3 contains 14 residues. V was trimmed by 2 bases and J by 4 bases, leaving 9 bases between them. The CDR3 DNA sequence: TGTGCCATCAGTGAGACAGGGTATAATCAGCCCCAGCATTTT. Its translation is CAISETGYNQPQHF.

V gene TRBV7-2 combines with J gene TRBJ1-2, with D possibly being TRBD1 (5 bases). The CDR3 covers 15 residues. V lost 1 base to trimming and J lost 7 bases, with 16 bases between them. Germline V gene data show CDR1 as SGHTA and CDR2 as FQGNSA. In nucleotides, the CDR3 is TGTGCCAGCAGCTTAGTCGGAGGGGAGGGCGGTGGCTACACCTTC. It codes for CASSLVGGEGGGYTF.

The rearrangement joins TRBV6-6 to TRBJ2-3, with 8 bases fitting TRBD2. With V trimmed by 0 bases and J by 6 bases, 8 bases remained unmatched. CDR3 length: 16 amino acids. Germline assignment: CDR1 MNHNY and CDR2 SVGAGI (reference sequence). The CDR3 nucleotides are TGTGCCAGCAGTTACTCAGCCGGGGGGGCAGGGGATACGCAGTATTTT. This gives the protein CASSYSAGGAGDTQYF.

The chain joins TRBV28 to TRBJ2-5; D unresolved. Germline-derived CDR1 and CDR2 are MDHEN and SYDVKM. The CDR3 is 11 amino acids. Trimming removed 5 bases from V and 5 bases from J, with 6 bases in between. CDR3: CASSRLETQYF. In DNA, the CDR3 is TGTGCCAGCAGTCGACTTGAGACCCAGTACTTC.

V gene TRBV7-3 combines with J gene TRBJ2-3; TRBD2 aligns across 8 bases. The J segment lost 6 bases and the V segment lost 4 bases, leaving 12 bases of the junction unmatched. This CDR3 region has 16 residues. Germline-derived CDR1 and CDR2 are SGHTA and FQGTGA. The CDR3 here is CASSYSGTRGLDTQYF. DNA for the CDR3: TGTGCCAGCAGCTACTCCGGGACTAGGGGTCTTGATACGCAGTATTTT.

The table lists this clone with a count of one. The chain carries TRBV6-6 and TRBJ2-3, with D possibly being TRBD1 (6 bases). With 4 bases removed from V and 4 bases from J, the gap between germline ends came to 12 bases. The CDR3 totals 14 residues. Germline V gene lookup returns CDR1 MNHNY and CDR2 SVGAGI (reference sequence). The CDR3 here is CASSLDSRADTQYF. The CDR3 nucleotides read TGTGCCAGCAGTTTGGACAGCCGGGCAGATACGCAGTATTTT.

The V gene is TRBV18, the J gene TRBJ2-5; D not resolved. The CDR3 consists of 11 residues. CDR1 and CDR2 from the germline V gene are KGHSH and LQKENI. The V gene lost 6 bases and the J gene lost 5 bases, with 7 bases spanning the gap. DNA for the CDR3: TGTGCCAGCTCCCCCCGGGAGACCCAGTACTTC. Translating gives CASSPRETQYF.

In nucleotides, the CDR3 is TGTGCCAGCAGCTCGGGGGGCGGTACAACTAATGAAAAACTGTTTTTT. This gives the protein CASSSGGGTTNEKLFF. The chain is built from TRBV11-2 and TRBJ1-4; TRBD1 might be the D (6 bases). V dropped 4 bases and J dropped 0 bases, with 12 bases sitting between them. This CDR3 has 16 amino acids. Per germline, CDR1 SGHAT and CDR2 FQNNGV.

The chain links TRBV27 to TRBJ1-5, with D possibly matching TRBD1 (5 bases). Trimming removed 5 bases from V and 7 bases from J, with 21 bases in between. The CDR3 runs 16 residues. Looked up from germline, CDR1 is MNHEY and CDR2 is SMNVEV (reference sequence). The CDR3 spells CASSPSSGHRIQPQHF. The CDR3 DNA follows: TGTGCCAGCAGTCCATCGTCAGGGCATAGGATCCAGCCCCAGCATTTT.

V and J are TRBV11-2 and TRBJ1-1; 7 nucleotides align to TRBD1. This CDR3 region has 14 residues. Germline-derived CDR1 and CDR2 are SGHAT and FQNNGV. J was trimmed by 4 bases and V by 7 bases; bases with no gene match: 9. Here the CDR3 reads CASIALGQATEAFF. In nucleotides, the CDR3 is TGTGCCAGCATCGCCCTTGGACAGGCCACTGAAGCTTTCTTT.

The chain has TRBV28 and TRBJ1-4; TRBD1 matches at 10 bases. The V gene end was trimmed by 6 bases and the J gene end by 14 bases; junction bases not matched to a gene: 9. Germline assignment: CDR1 MDHEN and CDR2 SYDVKM. The CDR3 contains 13 residues. The CDR3 loop reads CASRSGQGMGLFF. CDR3 DNA: TGTGCCAGCAGATCGGGACAGGGGATGGGGCTGTTTTTT.

The chain uses TRBV2 and TRBJ1-2; D is ambiguous. V lost 1 base, J lost 4 bases, and 10 bases lay in between. The CDR3 contains 14 residues. Germline values: CDR1 SNHLY, CDR2 FYNNEI. CDR3 DNA sequence: TGTGCCAGCAGTGAAGTCGGCACTATCTATGGCTACACCTTC. It encodes CASSEVGTIYGYTF.

The chain combines TRBV7-2 with TRBJ2-3; D gene unclear. CDR1 and CDR2 (germline): SGHTA, FQGNSA. V lost 5 bases and J lost 4, with 7 bases in between. The CDR3 runs to 12 residues. The CDR3 nucleotides are TGTGCCAGCAGCCCCCGTGCAGATACGCAGTATTTT. This encodes CASSPRADTQYF.

The chain carries TRBV9 and TRBJ2-7, with 7 bases aligning to TRBD1. The CDR3 runs 12 residues. V lost 3 bases and J lost 4; bases outside the gene matches: 1. Germline CDR1 and CDR2: SGDLS and YYNGEE. CDR3 in DNA: TGTGCCAGCAGCGGACAGGGATACGAGCAGTACTTC. It translates to CASSGQGYEQYF.